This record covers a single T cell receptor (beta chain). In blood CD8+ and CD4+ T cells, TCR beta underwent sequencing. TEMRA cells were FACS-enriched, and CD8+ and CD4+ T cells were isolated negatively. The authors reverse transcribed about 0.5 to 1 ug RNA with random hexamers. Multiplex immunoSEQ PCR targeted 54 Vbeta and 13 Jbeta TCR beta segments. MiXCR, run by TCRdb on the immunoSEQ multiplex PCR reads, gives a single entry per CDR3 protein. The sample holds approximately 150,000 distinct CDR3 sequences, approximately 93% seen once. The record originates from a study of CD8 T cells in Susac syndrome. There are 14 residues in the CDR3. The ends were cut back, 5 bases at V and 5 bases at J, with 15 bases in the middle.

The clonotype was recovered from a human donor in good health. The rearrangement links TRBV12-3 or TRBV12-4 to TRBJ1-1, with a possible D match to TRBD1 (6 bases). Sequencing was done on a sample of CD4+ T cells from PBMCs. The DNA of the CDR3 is TGTGCCAGCAGTACCTGGGGGGGGCGGACTGAAGCTTTCTTT. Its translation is CASSTWGGRTEAFF.